This TCR beta chain was retrieved from a study of blood T cell repertoires in COVID-19. The overall study: The United States, Italy and Spain were the sources of the acute and convalescent COVID-19 samples.

Per the original data handling: Scientists estimated how many nucleated cells there were by amplifying reference gene primers. Repertoires were generated with immunoSEQ multiplex PCR, while TCRdb's copy carries only in-frame clones and drops some. V, J and clone size are those of that table, while D and trimming were read from the DNA. The sample has about 160,000 clones; around 87% are singletons. V lost 2 bases and J lost 4; bases outside the gene matches: 23. CDR1 and CDR2 from the germline V gene are SGHRS and YFSETQ. This CDR3 comprises 20 residues. The source is a woman aged 70-85 years with COVID-19, enrolled during active disease. The material sequenced was peripheral blood. The chain links TRBV5-1 to TRBJ1-2; 7 bases are shared with TRBD1. This CDR3 reads CASSFPSVTGIPSLAYGYTF. CDR3 DNA: TGCGCCAGCAGCTTCCCCTCCGTGACAGGGATCCCCTCTCTAGCCTATGGCTACACCTTC.